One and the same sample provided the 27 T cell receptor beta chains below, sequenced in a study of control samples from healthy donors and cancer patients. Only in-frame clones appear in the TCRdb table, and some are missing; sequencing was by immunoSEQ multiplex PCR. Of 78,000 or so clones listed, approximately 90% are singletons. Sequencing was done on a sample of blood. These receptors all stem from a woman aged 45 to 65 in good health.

The CDR3 here is CASGLAGYDSEQFF. The CDR3 nucleotides read TGTGCCAGCGGACTAGCGGGTTATGATAGTGAGCAGTTCTTC. V usage is TRBV27 and J usage is TRBJ2-1, with 11 bases that match TRBD2. Germline CDR1 MNHEY, CDR2 SMNVEV (reference sequence). V shed 8 bases, J shed 9 bases, and the junction held 9 bases outside the gene matches. This CDR3 comprises 14 residues.

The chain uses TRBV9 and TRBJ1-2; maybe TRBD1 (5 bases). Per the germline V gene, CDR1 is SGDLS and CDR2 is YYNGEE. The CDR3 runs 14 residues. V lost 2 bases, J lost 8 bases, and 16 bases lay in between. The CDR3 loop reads CASSVDGAGRGYTF. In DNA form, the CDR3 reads TGTGCCAGCAGCGTGGACGGGGCCGGCCGGGGCTACACCTTC.

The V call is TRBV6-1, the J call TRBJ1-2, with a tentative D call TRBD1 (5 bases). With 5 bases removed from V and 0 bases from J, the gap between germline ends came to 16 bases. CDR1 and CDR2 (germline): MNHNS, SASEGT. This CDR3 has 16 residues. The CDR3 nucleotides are TGTGCCAGCAGTCAAGATCAGGGTCCCACTAACTATGGCTACACCTTC. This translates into CASSQDQGPTNYGYTF.

CDR3 nucleotides: TGCGCCAGCAGCTATCGACAGGTCGATGGCTACACCTTC. It specifies CASSYRQVDGYTF. This chain uses TRBV5-1 with TRBJ1-2; possible D gene TRBD1, 6 bases. Deletions cut 3 bases from V and 6 bases from J, with 12 bases between. The germline V gene encodes CDR1 SGHRS and CDR2 YFSETQ. The length of the CDR3 is 13 residues.

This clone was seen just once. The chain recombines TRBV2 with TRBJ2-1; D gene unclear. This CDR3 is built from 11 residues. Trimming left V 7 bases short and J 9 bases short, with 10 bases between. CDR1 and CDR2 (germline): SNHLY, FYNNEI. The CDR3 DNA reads TGTGCCAGCACTCACAGTTCTGAGCAGTTCTTC. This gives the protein CASTHSSEQFF.

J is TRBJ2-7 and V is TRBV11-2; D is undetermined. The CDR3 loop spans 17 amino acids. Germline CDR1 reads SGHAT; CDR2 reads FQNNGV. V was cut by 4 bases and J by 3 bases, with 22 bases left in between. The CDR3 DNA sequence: TGTGCCAGCAGCTCAGTTACCTCCCCACTTACCTTCTACGAGCAGTACTTC. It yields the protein CASSSVTSPLTFYEQYF. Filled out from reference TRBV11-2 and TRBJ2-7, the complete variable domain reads EAGVAQSPRYKIIEKRQSVAFWCNPISGHATLYWYQQILGQGPKLLIQFQNNGVVDDSQLPKDRFSAERLKGVDSTLKIQPAKLEDSAVYLCASSSVTSPLTFYEQYFGPGTRLTVT.

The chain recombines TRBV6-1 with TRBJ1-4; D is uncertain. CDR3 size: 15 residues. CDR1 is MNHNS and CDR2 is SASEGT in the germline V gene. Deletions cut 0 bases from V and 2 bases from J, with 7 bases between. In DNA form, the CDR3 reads TGTGCCAGCAGTGAAGCGAGGCCCACTAATGAAAAACTGTTTTTT. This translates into CASSEARPTNEKLFF.

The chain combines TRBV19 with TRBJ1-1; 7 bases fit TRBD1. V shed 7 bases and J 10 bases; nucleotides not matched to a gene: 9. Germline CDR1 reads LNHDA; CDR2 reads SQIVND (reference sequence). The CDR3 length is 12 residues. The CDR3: CASTNRQGPAFF. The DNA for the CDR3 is TGTGCCAGTACTAATCGACAGGGCCCAGCTTTCTTT.

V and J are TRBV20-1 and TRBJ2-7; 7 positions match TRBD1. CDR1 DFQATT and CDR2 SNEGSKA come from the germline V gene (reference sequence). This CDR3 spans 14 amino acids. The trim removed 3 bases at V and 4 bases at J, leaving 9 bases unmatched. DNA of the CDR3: TGCAGTGCTAGTAGGGCAGGGGGTCCTTACGAGCAGTACTTC. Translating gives CSASRAGGPYEQYF.

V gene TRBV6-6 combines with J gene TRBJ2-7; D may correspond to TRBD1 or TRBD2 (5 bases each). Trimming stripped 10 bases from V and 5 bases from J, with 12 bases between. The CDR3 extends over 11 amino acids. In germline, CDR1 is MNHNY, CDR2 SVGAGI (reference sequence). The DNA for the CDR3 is TGTGCCACCCGGGACGTCAACGAGCAGTACTTC. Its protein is CATRDVNEQYF.

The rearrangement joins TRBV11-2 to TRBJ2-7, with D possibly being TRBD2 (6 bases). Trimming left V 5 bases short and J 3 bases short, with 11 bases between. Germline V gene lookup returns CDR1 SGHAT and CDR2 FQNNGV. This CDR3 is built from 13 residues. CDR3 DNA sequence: TGTGCCAGCAGCAAGGGACTGAACTACGAGCAGTACTTC. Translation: CASSKGLNYEQYF.

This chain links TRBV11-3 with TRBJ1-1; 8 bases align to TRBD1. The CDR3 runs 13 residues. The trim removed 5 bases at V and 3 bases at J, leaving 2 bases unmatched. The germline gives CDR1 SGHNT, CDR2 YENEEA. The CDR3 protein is CASSQQGDTEAFF. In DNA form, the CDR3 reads TGTGCCAGCAGCCAACAGGGGGACACTGAAGCTTTCTTT.

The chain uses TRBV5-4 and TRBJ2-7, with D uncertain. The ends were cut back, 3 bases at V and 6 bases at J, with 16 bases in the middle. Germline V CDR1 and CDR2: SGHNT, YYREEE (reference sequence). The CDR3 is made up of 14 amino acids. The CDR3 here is CASSSGPPPREQYF. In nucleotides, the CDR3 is TGTGCCAGCAGCTCCGGGCCTCCCCCACGCGAGCAGTACTTC.

The CDR3 spells CASSPQSGNNQPQHF. DNA for the CDR3: TGTGCCAGCAGTCCGCAGTCGGGGAACAATCAGCCCCAGCATTTT. The rearrangement uses TRBV27 and TRBJ1-5, with D unresolved. V lost 5 bases, J lost 3 bases, and 14 bases lay in between. This CDR3 has 15 residues. In germline, CDR1 is MNHEY, CDR2 SMNVEV (reference sequence).

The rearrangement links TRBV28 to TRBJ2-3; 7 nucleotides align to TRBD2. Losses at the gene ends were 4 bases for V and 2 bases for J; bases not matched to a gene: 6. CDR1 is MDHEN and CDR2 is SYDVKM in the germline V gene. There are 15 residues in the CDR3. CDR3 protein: CASSSAGPYTDTQYF. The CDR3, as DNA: TGTGCCAGCAGTTCAGCGGGGCCCTACACAGATACGCAGTATTTT.

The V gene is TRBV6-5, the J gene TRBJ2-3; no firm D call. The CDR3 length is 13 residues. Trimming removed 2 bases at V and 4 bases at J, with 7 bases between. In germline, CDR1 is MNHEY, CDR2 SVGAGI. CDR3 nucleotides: TGTGCCAGCAGTTACGTAGTAGCAGATACGCAGTATTTT. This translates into CASSYVVADTQYF.

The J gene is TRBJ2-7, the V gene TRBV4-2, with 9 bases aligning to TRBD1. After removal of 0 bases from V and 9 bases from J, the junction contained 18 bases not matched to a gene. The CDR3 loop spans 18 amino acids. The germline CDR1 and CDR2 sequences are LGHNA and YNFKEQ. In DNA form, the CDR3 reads TGTGCCAGCAGCCAAGATTCCGAGGGGACAGGGTGGATCAAGGGGCAGTACTTC. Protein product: CASSQDSEGTGWIKGQYF.

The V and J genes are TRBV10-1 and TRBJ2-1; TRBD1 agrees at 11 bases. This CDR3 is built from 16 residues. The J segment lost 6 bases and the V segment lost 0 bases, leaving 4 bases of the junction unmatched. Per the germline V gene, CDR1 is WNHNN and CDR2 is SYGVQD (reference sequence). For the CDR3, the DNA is TGCGCCAGCAGTGAGTCCAGTGGGACAGGGGGCAATGAGCAGTTCTTC. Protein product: CASSESSGTGGNEQFF.

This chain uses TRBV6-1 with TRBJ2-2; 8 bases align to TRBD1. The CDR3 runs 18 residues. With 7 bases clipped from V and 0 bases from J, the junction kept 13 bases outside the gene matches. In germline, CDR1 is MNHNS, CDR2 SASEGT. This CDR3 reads CASIDAQGGQANTGELFF. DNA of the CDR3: TGTGCCAGCATTGACGCACAAGGGGGACAGGCGAACACCGGGGAGCTGTTTTTT.

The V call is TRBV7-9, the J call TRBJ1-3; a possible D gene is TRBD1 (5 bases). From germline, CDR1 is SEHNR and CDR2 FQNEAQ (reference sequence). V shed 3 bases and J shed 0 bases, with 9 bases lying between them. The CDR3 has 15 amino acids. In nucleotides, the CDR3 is TGTGCCAGCAGCTTCGACAGATTCTCTGGAAACACCATATATTTT. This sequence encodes CASSFDRFSGNTIYF.

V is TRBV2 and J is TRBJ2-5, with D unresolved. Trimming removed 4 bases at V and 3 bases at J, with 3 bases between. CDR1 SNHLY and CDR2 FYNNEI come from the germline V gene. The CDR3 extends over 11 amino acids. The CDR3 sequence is CASSAEETQYF. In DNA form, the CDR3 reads TGTGCCAGCAGTGCCGAAGAGACCCAGTACTTC.

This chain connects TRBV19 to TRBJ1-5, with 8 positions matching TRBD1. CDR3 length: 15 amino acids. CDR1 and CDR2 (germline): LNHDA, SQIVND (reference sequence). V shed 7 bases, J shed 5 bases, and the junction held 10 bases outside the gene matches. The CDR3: CASTLTRGQDQPQHF. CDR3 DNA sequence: TGTGCCAGTACTCTTACCAGGGGGCAAGATCAGCCCCAGCATTTT.

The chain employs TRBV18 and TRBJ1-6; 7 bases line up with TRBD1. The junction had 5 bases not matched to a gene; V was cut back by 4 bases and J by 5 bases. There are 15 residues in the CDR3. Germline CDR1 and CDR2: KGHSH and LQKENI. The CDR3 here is CASSRNQGDNSPLHF. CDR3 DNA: TGTGCCAGCTCACGTAACCAGGGGGATAATTCACCCCTCCACTTT.

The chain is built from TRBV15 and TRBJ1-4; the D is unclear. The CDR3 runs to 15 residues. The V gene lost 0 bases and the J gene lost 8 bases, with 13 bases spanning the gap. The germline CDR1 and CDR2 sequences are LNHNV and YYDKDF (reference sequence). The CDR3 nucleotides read TGTGCCACCAGCAGAGATGAAAGGGTTAACGAAAAACTGTTTTTT. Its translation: CATSRDERVNEKLFF. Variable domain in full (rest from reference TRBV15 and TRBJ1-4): DAMVIQNPRYQVTQFGKPVTLSCSQTLNHNVMYWYQQKSSQAPKLLFHYYDKDFNNEADTPDNFQSRRPNTSFCFLDIRSPGLGDTAMYLCATSRDERVNEKLFFGSGTQLSVL.

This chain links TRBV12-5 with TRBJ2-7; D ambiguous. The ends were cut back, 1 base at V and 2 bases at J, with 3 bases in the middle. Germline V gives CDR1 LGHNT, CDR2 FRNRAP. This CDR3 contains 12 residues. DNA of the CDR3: TGTGCTAGTGGTTTGGAGACCTACGAGCAGTACTTC. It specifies CASGLETYEQYF. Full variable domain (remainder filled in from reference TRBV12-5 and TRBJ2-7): DARVTQTPRHKVTEMGQEVTMRCQPILGHNTVFWYRQTMMQGLELLAYFRNRAPLDDSGMPKDRFSAEMPDATLATLKIQPSEPRDSAVYFCASGLETYEQYFGPGTRLTVT.

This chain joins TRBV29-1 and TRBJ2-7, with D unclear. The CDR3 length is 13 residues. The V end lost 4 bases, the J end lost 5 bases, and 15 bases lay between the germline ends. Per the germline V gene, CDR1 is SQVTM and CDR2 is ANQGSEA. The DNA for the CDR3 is TGCAGCGTTGGAACAGAACTTAGGAACGAGCAGTACTTC. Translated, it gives CSVGTELRNEQYF.

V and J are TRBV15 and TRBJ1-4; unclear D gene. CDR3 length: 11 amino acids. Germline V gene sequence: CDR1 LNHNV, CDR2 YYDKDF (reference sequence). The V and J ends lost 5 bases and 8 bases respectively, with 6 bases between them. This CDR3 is CATSYQEKLFF. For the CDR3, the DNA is TGTGCCACCAGCTATCAGGAAAAACTGTTTTTT. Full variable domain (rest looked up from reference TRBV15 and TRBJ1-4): DAMVIQNPRYQVTQFGKPVTLSCSQTLNHNVMYWYQQKSSQAPKLLFHYYDKDFNNEADTPDNFQSRRPNTSFCFLDIRSPGLGDTAMYLCATSYQEKLFFGSGTQLSVL.